The entry that follows covers one TCR beta chain sequence. What it recognizes is unknown. Naive CD8 cells lacked CD45RO and underwent positive selection for CCR7, leaving out terminally differentiated effector memory CD45RA+ cells. Every donor was a Caucasian adult from Nashville, Tennessee. This entry belongs to a study of shared clonotypes between healthy human individuals. Germline CDR1 and CDR2: LNHDA and SQIVND (reference sequence). Trimming took off 9 bases at V and 2 bases at J, with 11 bases between the two ends. This CDR3 is 13 amino acids long. An assay was performed, and its level was deep. Data came from immunoSEQ multiplex PCR; TCRdb stores just in-frame clones and leaves some out. The data hold roughly 2.1 million clones, with around 93% observed a single time. Study findings and constraints: Non-shared clonotypes had lower generation probabilities than clonotypes shared by all four sorted-subset donors.

The chain combines TRBV19 with TRBJ2-4; the D gene is possibly TRBD2 (5 bases). This receptor was identified in a man aged 18-30 years in good health. Some clones in this sample may be carry-over from other donors' samples. The specimen sequenced was naive CD8+ T cells from PBMCs. CDR3 loop: CASGVRTKNIQYF. DNA of the CDR3: TGTGCCAGCGGGGTGAGGACCAAAAACATTCAGTACTTC. The variable domain in full, completed from reference TRBV19 and TRBJ2-4, reads DGGITQSPKYLFRKEGQNVTLSCEQNLNHDAMYWYRQDPGQGLRLIYYSQIVNDFQKGDIAEGYSVSREKKESFPLTVTSAQKNPTAFYLCASGVRTKNIQYFGAGTRLSVL.